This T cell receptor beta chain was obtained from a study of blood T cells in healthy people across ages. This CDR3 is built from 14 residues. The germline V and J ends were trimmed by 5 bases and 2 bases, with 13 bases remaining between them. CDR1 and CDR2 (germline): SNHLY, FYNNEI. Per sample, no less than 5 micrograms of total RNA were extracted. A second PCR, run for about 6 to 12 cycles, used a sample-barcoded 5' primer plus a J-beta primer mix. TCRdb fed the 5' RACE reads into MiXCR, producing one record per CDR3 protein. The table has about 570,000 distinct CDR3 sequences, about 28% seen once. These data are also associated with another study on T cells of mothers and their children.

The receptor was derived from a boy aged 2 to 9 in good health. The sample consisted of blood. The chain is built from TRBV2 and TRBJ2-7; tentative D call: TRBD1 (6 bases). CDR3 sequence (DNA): TGTGCCAGCAGTCCTAACCGGGACACCTACGAGCAGTACTTC. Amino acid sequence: CASSPNRDTYEQYF.